These 26 T cell receptor beta chains share one sample of origin, sequenced in a study of early T cells in non-severe SARS-CoV-2 infection. TCRdb independently ran MiXCR on the 5' RACE reads; one entry per CDR3 protein. Seen here are about 70,000 distinct CDR3 sequences, 11% observed once, and the top ten hold 4.7%. Sequencing used whole blood. These receptors were taken from an adult who was a healthcare worker with PCR-confirmed SARS-CoV-2 infection or an uninfected control (not recorded which).

The rearrangement links TRBV4-1 to TRBJ1-4, with D perhaps TRBD1 (5 bases). Trimming removed 0 bases at V and 8 bases at J, with 13 bases between. The CDR3 contains 15 residues. CDR1 is MGHRA and CDR2 is YSYEKL in the germline V gene. The CDR3 is CASSQDAPPGEKLFF. The CDR3 DNA reads TGCGCCAGCAGCCAAGATGCCCCGCCAGGGGAAAAACTGTTTTTT.

Written as DNA, the CDR3 is TGTGCCAGCAGTCTAGGGCAGGCCCCTCCCTATGGCTACACCTTC. Amino acid sequence: CASSLGQAPPYGYTF. The chain uses TRBV12-3 or TRBV12-4 and TRBJ1-2; D unclear. The CDR3 is 15 residues long. Trimming cost V 5 bases and J 4 bases, with 17 bases left between them.

This clonotype occurred many times. The chain uses TRBV7-2 and TRBJ2-1; 8 bases match TRBD2. This CDR3 region has 15 residues. The V and J ends lost 5 bases and 6 bases, in that order; junction bases with no gene match: 9. Germline lookup yields CDR1 SGHTA and CDR2 FQGNSA. The CDR3 nucleotides are TGTGCCAGCAGCCCCATGACTAGCGTGGGCAATGAGCAGTTCTTC. As protein: CASSPMTSVGNEQFF. Combining the CDR3 with reference TRBV7-2 and TRBJ2-1 gives the whole variable domain GAGVSQSPSNKVTEKGKDVELRCDPISGHTALYWYRQSLGQGLEFLIYFQGNSAPDKSGLPSDRFSAERTGGSVSTLTIQRTQQEDSAVYLCASSPMTSVGNEQFFGPGTRLTVL.

Of note for this clonotype: One junction end does not reproduce the germline sequence, and a read error may be involved. The rearrangement joins TRBV6-5 to TRBJ1-4, with D possibly TRBD1 on 5 matching bases. CDR3 length: 14 amino acids. The germline V gene encodes CDR1 MNHEY and CDR2 SVGAGI. As DNA, the CDR3 is TGTGCCAGCAGTTACGGGGGAACTAGTGAAAAACTGTTTTTT. This translates into CASSYGGTSEKLFF.

The table lists this clonotype with a few counts. V is TRBV12-3 or TRBV12-4 and J is TRBJ1-2; TRBD1 aligns across 10 bases. V lost 6 bases to trimming and J lost 3 bases; unmatched junction nucleotides: 7. The CDR3 runs to 15 residues. The CDR3 bases are TGTGCCAGCAGCTACTTTGGGACAGGGGACTATGGCTACACCTTC. Encoded protein: CASSYFGTGDYGYTF.

This chain's CDR3 is CASKGLLVNTEAFF. For the CDR3, the DNA is TGTGCCAGCAAGGGGTTGCTGGTGAACACTGAAGCTTTCTTT. V and J are TRBV6-1 and TRBJ1-1; D perhaps matches TRBD1 (5 bases). V lost 7 bases, J lost 0 bases, and 12 bases lay in between. CDR1 and CDR2 (germline): MNHNS, SASEGT. The CDR3 is made up of 14 amino acids.

This clonotype was picked up a small number of times. The rearrangement uses TRBV29-1 and TRBJ1-2; 7 nucleotides align to TRBD1. Germline V gene sequence: CDR1 SQVTM, CDR2 ANQGSEA. The CDR3 length is 13 residues. V trimming: 4 bases; J trimming: 8 bases; junction bases outside the gene matches: 10. The DNA for the CDR3 is TGCAGCGTTGGGACAGGCGGCACTATCGGCTACACCTTC. Its protein is CSVGTGGTIGYTF.

The sample holds many counts of this clonotype. The chain joins TRBV20-1 to TRBJ2-7; TRBD1 is a possible D gene (6 bases). Germline V gene data show CDR1 as DFQATT and CDR2 as SNEGSKA (reference sequence). This CDR3 is built from 13 residues. This chain's CDR3 is CSVYRDTSYEQYF. CDR3 DNA: TGCAGCGTATACCGGGACACTTCCTACGAGCAGTACTTC.

This clonotype was counted at least ten times. The rearrangement links TRBV3-1 to TRBJ2-2, with D possibly matching TRBD2 (5 bases). Germline values: CDR1 LGHDT, CDR2 YNNKEL (reference sequence). The CDR3 loop spans 17 amino acids. V was cut by 3 bases and J by 4 bases, with 18 bases left in between. The CDR3 nucleotides read TGTGCCAGCAGCCACCTACAGCGGAGAGATTTCACCGGGGAGCTGTTTTTT. Its protein is CASSHLQRRDFTGELFF.

The genes are TRBV20-1 and TRBJ2-7; D possibly corresponds to TRBD1 (5 bases). The germline V gene has CDR1 DFQATT and CDR2 SNEGSKA (reference sequence). V lost 2 bases and J 4 bases, leaving 18 bases between the germline ends. The CDR3 sequence is 15 residues long. CDR3 residues: CSARSDNRVRYEQYF. The DNA of the CDR3 is TGCAGTGCTAGATCGGACAACCGGGTGCGATACGAGCAGTACTTC.

This clonotype was detected many times. The V call is TRBV20-1, the J call TRBJ2-7; TRBD1 matches 8 bases. Looked up from germline, CDR1 is DFQATT and CDR2 is SNEGSKA (reference sequence). J gave up 4 bases and V 6 bases, and 11 bases lay outside the gene matches. CDR3 length: 14 residues. CDR3 sequence: CSAKVGQGEYEQYF. The CDR3 bases are TGCAGTGCCAAGGTTGGACAGGGAGAGTACGAGCAGTACTTC.

This clonotype appeared many times. The chain joins TRBV7-8 to TRBJ2-3; 8 positions match TRBD2. There are 16 residues in the CDR3. J lost 0 bases, V lost 1 base, and 3 bases had no gene match. Germline V gene lookup returns CDR1 SGHVS and CDR2 FQNEAQ. The chain's CDR3 is CASSLEVAGSTDTQYF. The CDR3 coding sequence is TGTGCCAGCAGCTTAGAAGTAGCGGGGAGCACAGATACGCAGTATTTT.

This clonotype occurred many times. This rearrangement joins TRBV30 to TRBJ1-1; weak D call: TRBD1 (5 bases). This CDR3 has 13 residues. CDR1 and CDR2 (germline): GTSNPN, SVGIG (reference sequence). V dropped 3 bases and J dropped 11 bases, with 19 bases sitting between them. The CDR3 DNA reads as TGTGCCTGGAGATGGATGGGACCCTCCGTGGCTTTCTTT. It yields the protein CAWRWMGPSVAFF.

The V call is TRBV29-1, the J call TRBJ2-7; D could derive from TRBD1 or TRBD2 (5 bases each). The germline V gene encodes CDR1 SQVTM and CDR2 ANQGSEA. Between the trimmed V and J ends, which lost 4 bases and 4 bases, there was a span of 14 bases. The CDR3 covers 13 residues. The CDR3, as DNA: TGCAGCGTTGTCGTGGGACCTGGATACGAGCAGTACTTC. Translating it yields CSVVVGPGYEQYF.

This rearrangement joins TRBV29-1 to TRBJ2-6; D ambiguous. The CDR3 contains 13 residues. V shed 6 bases and J shed 0 bases, with 6 bases lying between them. CDR1 and CDR2 (germline): SQVTM, ANQGSEA. Written as DNA, the CDR3 is TGCAGCGTCACCGTCTCTGGGGCCAACGTCCTGACTTTC. Its protein product is CSVTVSGANVLTF.

The sample holds many counts of this clonotype. The genes are TRBV2 and TRBJ1-1; possible D gene TRBD1, 5 bases. This CDR3 is built from 15 residues. Germline V lookup: CDR1 SNHLY, CDR2 FYNNEI. V was cut by 6 bases and J by 0 bases, with 14 bases left in between. This CDR3 is CASRARTQMNTEAFF. In DNA, the CDR3 is TGTGCCAGCAGAGCTAGGACACAGATGAACACTGAAGCTTTCTTT.

The chain combines TRBV7-6 with TRBJ1-1, with TRBD1 matching 9 bases. Looked up from germline, CDR1 is SGHVS and CDR2 is FNYEAQ. Trimming at V came to 3 bases and at J to 5 bases, leaving 4 bases not matched to a gene. The CDR3 sequence is 14 residues long. The CDR3 nucleotides read TGTGCCAGCAGCTTGGGACAGGGCCGAACTGAAGCTTTCTTT. Translated, it gives CASSLGQGRTEAFF.

The rearrangement joins TRBV14 to TRBJ2-2, with 7 bases that match TRBD2. Germline V gene data show CDR1 as SGHDN and CDR2 as FVKESK. Germline trimming cut 1 base from V and 7 bases from J; bases unmatched to any gene: 9. The CDR3 has 16 amino acids. CDR3 nucleotide sequence: TGTGCCAGCAGCCAAGGACGCCAGGGAGGGGACGGGGAGCTGTTTTTT. It codes for CASSQGRQGGDGELFF. Full variable domain (rest looked up from reference TRBV14 and TRBJ2-2): EAGVTQFPSHSVIEKGQTVTLRCDPISGHDNLYWYRRVMGKEIKFLLHFVKESKQDESGMPNNRFLAERTGGTYSTLKVQPAELEDSGVYFCASSQGRQGGDGELFFGEGSRLTVL.

The CDR3 DNA reads as TGTGCCAGCAGCTTTGGCGTGGCCGGGGAGCTGTTTTTT. Its protein is CASSFGVAGELFF. This chain connects TRBV7-2 to TRBJ2-2, with D unclear. V dropped 3 bases and J dropped 6 bases, with 8 bases sitting between them. Germline loops: CDR1 SGHTA, CDR2 FQGNSA. This CDR3 is built from 13 residues.

The chain joins TRBV29-1 to TRBJ2-1; 10 bases are a match to TRBD1. Trimming removed 3 bases from V and 2 bases from J; junction bases left unmatched: 10. This CDR3 contains 17 residues. Germline V gene data show CDR1 as SQVTM and CDR2 as ANQGSEA. The CDR3: CSVDGERGTGAYNEQFF. The CDR3 coding sequence is TGCAGCGTTGATGGCGAGAGGGGGACAGGGGCCTACAATGAGCAGTTCTTC.

This clonotype showed up many times. The chain employs TRBV18 and TRBJ2-5; D ambiguous. Germline V gene lookup returns CDR1 KGHSH and CDR2 LQKENI. Trimming removed 1 base from V and 5 bases from J, with 5 bases in between. The CDR3 totals 12 residues. Here the CDR3 DNA reads TGTGCCAGCTCACCACTTGGGGAGACCCAGTACTTC. As protein: CASSPLGETQYF.

At least ten counts were recorded for this clonotype. A read error may account for a junction end that differs from germline. The J gene is TRBJ2-2, the V gene TRBV7-7; D may correspond to TRBD1 or TRBD2 (5 bases each). The CDR3 contains 18 residues. Germline V gene lookup returns CDR1 SSHAT and CDR2 FNYEAQ (reference sequence). The CDR3 DNA reads TGTGCTAGCAGCTTAGCGCTCGAGGGACGCGAAATCACCGGGGAGCTGTTTTTT. Its protein product is CASSLALEGREITGELFF.

This clonotype was counted between two and nine times. This chain uses TRBV10-2 with TRBJ2-2; 13 nucleotides agree with TRBD2. The CDR3 loop spans 15 amino acids. Trimming removed 7 bases from V and 4 bases from J; junction bases left unmatched: 3. Germline CDR1 reads WSHSY; CDR2 reads SAAADI. CDR3 loop: CASNRLAGGTGELFF. CDR3 coding DNA: TGCGCCAGCAACAGACTAGCGGGGGGCACCGGGGAGCTGTTTTTT.

The chain couples TRBV12-3 or TRBV12-4 to TRBJ2-3, with 7 nucleotides matching TRBD2. The length of the CDR3 is 15 residues. The V segment lost 8 bases and the J segment 0 bases; nucleotides outside the gene matches: 8. The CDR3 DNA follows: TGTGCCAGCGGTGGGCTAGCGGCTAGCACAGATACGCAGTATTTT. The encoded protein is CASGGLAASTDTQYF.

The chain links TRBV15 to TRBJ2-7, with a tentative D call TRBD2 (5 bases). This CDR3 region has 15 residues. V gave up 0 bases and J gave up 4 bases, with 13 bases separating them. CDR1 is LNHNV and CDR2 is YYDKDF in the germline V gene (reference sequence). CDR3 sequence (DNA): TGTGCCACCAGCAGAGAAGGAGGTCCCCGGTACGAGCAGTACTTC. Its translation: CATSREGGPRYEQYF. Based on the CDR3 plus reference TRBV15 and TRBJ2-7, the full variable domain is DAMVIQNPRYQVTQFGKPVTLSCSQTLNHNVMYWYQQKSSQAPKLLFHYYDKDFNNEADTPDNFQSRRPNTSFCFLDIRSPGLGDTAMYLCATSREGGPRYEQYFGPGTRLTVT.

The rearrangement uses TRBV6-5 and TRBJ1-6; D remains unclear. Germline CDR1 is MNHEY and CDR2 is SVGAGI. V lost 6 bases to trimming and J lost 3 bases, with 15 bases between them. CDR3 length: 16 amino acids. CDR3 sequence (DNA): TGTGCCAGCAGCTCGAGCCCAACCTTCTATAATTCACCCCTCCACTTT. Protein: CASSSSPTFYNSPLHF.